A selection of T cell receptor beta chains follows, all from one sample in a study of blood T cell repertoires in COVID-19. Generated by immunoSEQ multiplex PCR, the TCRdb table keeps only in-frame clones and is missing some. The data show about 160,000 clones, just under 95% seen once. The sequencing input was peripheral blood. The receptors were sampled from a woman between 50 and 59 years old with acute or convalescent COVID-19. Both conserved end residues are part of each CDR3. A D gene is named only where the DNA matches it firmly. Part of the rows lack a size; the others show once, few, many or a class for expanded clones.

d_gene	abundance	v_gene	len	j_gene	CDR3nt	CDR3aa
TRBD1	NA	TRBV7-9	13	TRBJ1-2	TGTGCCAGCCTACCAGGGGGCAACTATGGCTACACCTTC	CASLPGGNYGYTF
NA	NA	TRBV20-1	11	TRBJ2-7	TGCAGTGCTAGTCCGGGGGTCGAGCAGTACTTC	CSASPGVEQYF
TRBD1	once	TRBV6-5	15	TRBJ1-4	TGTGCCAGCAGTTACTCAGGGGGCATGGGTGAAAAACTGTTTTTT	CASSYSGGMGEKLFF
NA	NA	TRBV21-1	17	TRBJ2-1	TGTGCCAGCAGCTCCCGACTTGTACCCCGCTCCTACAATGAGCAGTTCTTC	CASSSRLVPRSYNEQFF
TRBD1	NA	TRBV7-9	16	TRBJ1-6	TGTGCCAGCAGCCGGGGACAGCTTACCTATAATTCACCCCTCCACTTT	CASSRGQLTYNSPLHF
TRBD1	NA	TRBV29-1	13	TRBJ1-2	TGCAGCGTCCGGACCGGGACAGCCTATGGCTACACCTTC	CSVRTGTAYGYTF
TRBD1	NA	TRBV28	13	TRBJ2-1	TGTGCCAGCAGTTTAGGGGACAGTTATGAGCAGTTCTTC	CASSLGDSYEQFF
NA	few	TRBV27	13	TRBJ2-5	TGTGCCAGCAGTTTCTCTAGAGGAGAGACCCAGTACTTC	CASSFSRGETQYF
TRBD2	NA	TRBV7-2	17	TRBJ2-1	TGTGCCAGCACCCCCGGGACTAGATTTTCGTGGGACAATGAGCAGTTCTTC	CASTPGTRFSWDNEQFF
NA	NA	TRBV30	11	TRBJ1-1	TGTGCCTGGAGTGTCCGAGCCGAAGCTTTCTTT	CAWSVRAEAFF
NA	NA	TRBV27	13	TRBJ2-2	TGTGCCAGCAGCCGGAATCGGGGGGGGGAGCTGTTTTTT	CASSRNRGGELFF
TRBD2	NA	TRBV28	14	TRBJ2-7	TGTGCCACACTTAGCGGGAGGCCTGGCTACGAGCAGTACTTC	CATLSGRPGYEQYF
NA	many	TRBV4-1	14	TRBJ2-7	TGCGCCAGCAGCCAAGTTACGGGGGAGGTCGAGCAGTACTTC	CASSQVTGEVEQYF
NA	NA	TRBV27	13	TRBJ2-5	TGTGCCAGCAGTTTGAGGTTCCAAGAGACCCAGTACTTC	CASSLRFQETQYF
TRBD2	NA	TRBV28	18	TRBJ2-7	TGTGCCAGCAGTTTGTGGCGACTAGCGGGAGGGCCACTCTACGAGCAGTACTTC	CASSLWRLAGGPLYEQYF
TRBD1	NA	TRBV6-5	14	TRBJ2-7	TGTGCCATCCAGGACAGGGGGCTCTCCTACGAGCAGTACTTC	CAIQDRGLSYEQYF
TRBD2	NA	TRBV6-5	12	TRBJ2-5	TGTGCCAGCGGGAGGGAACAAGAGACCCAGTACTTC	CASGREQETQYF
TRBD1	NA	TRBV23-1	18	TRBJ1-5	TGCGCCAGCACTTACGCATGCCCGGACAGGGAGGATAATCAGCCCCAGCATTTT	CASTYACPDREDNQPQHF
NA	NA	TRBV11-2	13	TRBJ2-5	TGTGCCAGCAGGCCCATGGCGGGGGAGACCCAGTACTTC	CASRPMAGETQYF
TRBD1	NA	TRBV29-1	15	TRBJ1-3	TGCAGCGTTGCAAAGGGGGCGAGCTCTGGAAACACCATATATTTT	CSVAKGASSGNTIYF
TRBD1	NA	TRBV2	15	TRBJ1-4	TGTGCCAGCAGTTTCGGACAGGGGGCAGGGGAAAAACTGTTTTTT	CASSFGQGAGEKLFF
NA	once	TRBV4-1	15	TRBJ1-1	TGCGCCAGCAGCAGCCCACAGGGAAGGCACACTGAAGCTTTCTTT	CASSSPQGRHTEAFF